Below, one TCR beta chain is given with its context. Original processing notes: Counts of nucleated cells, estimated from reference gene primer amplification, were obtained. Only in-frame clones appear in the TCRdb table, and some are missing; sequencing was by immunoSEQ multiplex PCR. V and J calls and clone size are given by that table; D and trimming were obtained from the DNA. Here the sample spans fewer than 300,000 clones, more than 70% being singletons. Those who participated ranged in age from roughly 18 to 95 years and resided in about two dozen US areas. Self-reported history from a screening survey and questionnaire set each donor's cohort. This sample is part of a study of blood T cell repertoires in COVID-19. As for the study in general: The United States, Italy and Spain provided the acute and convalescent COVID-19 samples.

The length of the CDR3 is 17 residues. CDR1 and CDR2 from the germline V gene are LGHNA and YNFKEQ. V lost 1 base to trimming and J lost 5 bases; unmatched junction nucleotides: 6. V is TRBV4-2 and J is TRBJ2-5; 14 bases map to TRBD2. The source material was PBMCs or T cells enriched from blood (not recorded which). The sequence was collected from a woman aged 40 to 50 with acute COVID-19. The CDR3 is CASSQGTSGGLRETQYF. The CDR3 nucleotides are TGTGCCAGCAGCCAAGGGACTAGCGGGGGGCTACGGGAGACCCAGTACTTC.